Sequencing of this T cell receptor beta chain was carried out in a study of early T cells in non-severe SARS-CoV-2 infection (dated by TCRdb to about 2021). Context from the whole study: Bulk RNA from unsorted whole blood was used for TCR sequencing, so alpha and beta chains could not be paired.

A case-control design nested within a healthcare worker cohort in London, UK, was used, with weekly nasopharyngeal swab PCR tests and blood sampling performed. Healthcare workers were enrolled in the week of the UK lockdown, from 23 to 31 March 2020, and were followed every week for up to about 15 weeks. The table lists this clonotype with many counts. Its specific antigen is unknown. No base-level quality is on record; no much larger clone is a single base apart. Points the paper makes about the study in general: Matching against VDJdb was skewed toward anti-spike CD8 responses, likely underestimated virus-specific expansions, and missed private and CD4 specificities.

Library preparation employed 5' RACE. The sequencing machine was a NextSeq 500. In the TCR library protocol, unique molecular identifiers were attached to individual cDNA molecules to correct for PCR bias and sequencing error. TCR alpha and beta chains were both sequenced, and the abundances of alpha and beta sequences in each sample were closely correlated with each other. The paper's data handling went like this. Decombinator V4 was used to perform V gene, J gene and CDR3 annotation of TCR sequences. TCRs were defined as expanded if a significant change between any two time points was detected under a Poisson model with p below 0.0001. TCR abundances were normalised to the total number of TCRs sequenced per sample and were expressed as counts per million. TRAV1-2 paired with TRAJ12, TRAJ20 or TRAJ33 defined MAIT TCRs, while TRAV10 paired with TRAJ18 defined iNKT TCRs. VDJdb, accessed on 1 November 2021, was searched for TCRs annotated for CMV, EBV and SARS-CoV-2, and TCRs annotated for more than one antigen were excluded. The raw public reads went through TCRdb reprocessing: fastp at Q25, MiXCR clone calling, in-frame beta chains kept. Here each entry gathers all rows of one CDR3 protein and keeps the most common genes and DNA. The V and J calls, along with clone size, are taken from TCRdb and not from the paper's own processing. The sample table contains some 27,000 distinct CDR3 sequences; only one count was recorded for about 4% of them. Jointly, the top ten make up 10% to 13% of the sample.

Between the V and J ends, shortened by 4 bases and 1 base respectively, the junction contains 12 bases. The CDR3 goes from the cysteine to the phenylalanine over 14 residues. Of all the DNA, just the CDR3 is kept, 42 bases in frame from base 1. Looking up the germline V gene yields CDR1 SGHRS and CDR2 YFSETQ. The rearrangement combines TRBV5-1 with TRBJ2-7, with TRBD1 tentatively as D gene (6 bases match). Sequences were obtained from whole blood. The source of this sequence is an adult who was a healthcare worker with PCR-confirmed SARS-CoV-2 infection or an uninfected control (not recorded which). The encoded CDR3 is CASSRDRRSYEQYF. The nucleotide sequence reads TGCGCCAGCAGCCGAGACAGGAGATCCTACGAGCAGTACTTC.